This T cell receptor beta chain emerged from a study of OX40 agonist ivuxolimab in advanced cancers. Regarding the study as a whole: The average count of expanded clones was higher among CD8+ T cells than among CD4+.

Trimming stripped 0 bases from V and 0 bases from J, with 9 bases between. This CDR3 is 16 amino acids long. CDR1 is SGHDN and CDR2 is FVKESK in the germline V gene. Remarks on this clone: Its antigen is still unknown.

Using immunoSEQ multiplex PCR, the repertoire was profiled, and TCRdb retains in-frame clones only, with some absent. The sample includes about 64,000 clones, roughly nine tenths of them seen just once. The V and J genes are TRBV14 and TRBJ2-4; D is uncertain. The sample here was CD4+ or CD8+ T cells sorted from blood, taken in a trial of the OX40 agonist ivuxolimab. The receptor was isolated from an adult with an advanced solid tumor such as melanoma, head and neck, liver or kidney cancer. The CDR3 nucleotides are TGTGCCAGCAGCCAAGATCAGCGTATAGCCAAAAACATTCAGTACTTC. Protein product: CASSQDQRIAKNIQYF.